The sequence of this T cell receptor beta chain was determined in a study of T cells expressing NK-cell markers. Study as a whole: Underlying the TCR beta repertoires were sorted CD3+CD56+NKG2C+, CD3+CD56+NKG2C- and CD3+CD56-NKG2C+ T cells.

Worth noting for this clonotype: Its antigen is unknown.

Overall study findings and caveats: The study did not resolve the HCMV specificity of expanded NKG2C+ T cell clones. These clonotypes, the leaders elsewhere, also led the CD3+CD56-NKG2C+ fraction in a handful of donors.

With UMIs, 5'RACE template switching was used to make TCR beta cDNA. TCRdb reprocessed the 5' RACE reads, with one entry per CDR3 protein and no DNA. Here the sample table reports some 440,000 distinct CDR3 sequences. The sequencing input was blood T cells: a sorted CD56 or NKG2C T cell subset, CD4+ or CD8+ T cells, or bulk PBMC T cells (not recorded which). The TCR sequence derives from a woman aged 45 to 65 in good health.

The CDR3 region is CASSLGATIDNEQFF. This rearrangement joins TRBV7-7 to TRBJ2-1. CDR3 length: 15 amino acids. Germline V lookup: CDR1 SSHAT, CDR2 FNYEAQ (reference sequence).